The next 21 T cell receptor beta chains were all read from a single sample in a study of blood T cell repertoires in COVID-19. The protocol was immunoSEQ multiplex PCR, while the TCRdb copy is restricted to in-frame clones and leaves out a portion. The data contain 250,000 or so clones, 82% of them singletons. The sequenced sample consisted of peripheral blood. The receptors shown here come from a woman aged 18 to 35 with acute or convalescent COVID-19.

Only one count was recorded for this clone. The chain combines TRBV3-1 (or the pseudogene TRBV3-2) with TRBJ2-7; the match to TRBD1 covers 8 bases. The CDR3 consists of 14 residues. Germline lookup yields CDR1 LGHDT and CDR2 YNNKEL (reference sequence). After removal of 4 bases from V and 3 bases from J, the junction contained 5 bases not matched to a gene. The CDR3 sequence: CASSPGQAIYEQYF. The CDR3, as DNA: TGTGCCAGCAGCCCGGGACAGGCCATCTACGAGCAGTACTTC.

CDR3 residues: CASSRPPGLALGNNEQFF. CDR3 sequence (DNA): TGTGCCAGCAGCCGACCTCCGGGACTAGCTTTGGGAAACAATGAGCAGTTCTTC. V is TRBV7-9 and J is TRBJ2-1, with 9 bases fitting TRBD2. The CDR3 sequence is 18 residues long. With 5 bases clipped from V and 5 bases from J, the junction kept 16 bases outside the gene matches. Germline V lookup: CDR1 SEHNR, CDR2 FQNEAQ (reference sequence).

The rearrangement links TRBV5-1 to TRBJ2-7; D is ambiguous. V lost 0 bases to trimming and J lost 0 bases, with 7 bases between them. Per the germline V gene, CDR1 is SGHRS and CDR2 is YFSETQ. The CDR3 totals 14 residues. CDR3 residues: CASSLASHSYEQYF. For the CDR3, the DNA is TGCGCCAGCAGCTTGGCGTCACACTCCTACGAGCAGTACTTC.

This clone was counted once. This chain joins TRBV9 and TRBJ1-1, with D hard to call. This CDR3 has 15 residues. CDR1 is SGDLS, CDR2 YYNGEE, per germline. The V and J ends lost 4 bases and 6 bases respectively, with 19 bases between them. CDR3 in amino acids: CASSTSGSRPPEAFF. The CDR3 region has the DNA TGTGCCAGCAGCACTTCTGGGAGCCGACCTCCTGAAGCTTTCTTT.

The gene calls are TRBV23-1 and TRBJ2-1, with a weak D call TRBD1 (5 bases). TRBV23-1 is labeled an ORF, and its function is uncertain. The CDR3 contains 15 residues. V shed 6 bases and J shed 0 bases, with 12 bases lying between them. CDR3 sequence reads: CASRMGRGSYNEQFF. CDR3 DNA sequence: TGCGCCAGCAGAATGGGGCGAGGCTCCTACAATGAGCAGTTCTTC.

CDR3 in amino acids: CASSLRLRGHGYTF. In DNA, the CDR3 is TGTGCCAGCAGTTTACGTCTCAGGGGCCACGGCTACACCTTC. J is TRBJ1-2 and V is TRBV28, with a tentative D call TRBD1 (6 bases). CDR1 MDHEN and CDR2 SYDVKM come from the germline V gene. V lost 2 bases and J 8 bases, leaving 15 bases between the germline ends. The CDR3 runs 14 residues.

J is TRBJ2-7 and V is TRBV13, with D perhaps matching TRBD1 (7 bases). Germline assignment: CDR1 PRHDT and CDR2 FYEKMQ (reference sequence). Trimming took 1 base from V and 2 from J, leaving 12 bases between them. The CDR3 loop spans 15 amino acids. This chain's CDR3 is CASSLESRGAYEQYF. In DNA, the CDR3 is TGTGCCAGCAGCTTAGAATCCAGGGGGGCCTACGAGCAGTACTTC.

The V and J genes are TRBV2 and TRBJ2-7; tentatively, D is TRBD1 (6 bases). Germline assignment: CDR1 SNHLY and CDR2 FYNNEI. CDR3 length equals 13 residues. The germline V and J ends were trimmed by 6 bases and 2 bases, with 11 bases remaining between them. The CDR3 protein is CASRETGPYEQYF. The CDR3 bases are TGTGCCAGCAGGGAGACAGGCCCCTACGAGCAGTACTTC.

The chain is built from TRBV19 and TRBJ2-1; a possible D gene is TRBD2 (6 bases). Trimming took off 3 bases at V and 16 bases at J, with 25 bases between the two ends. The germline CDR1 and CDR2 sequences are LNHDA and SQIVND (reference sequence). The CDR3 contains 15 residues. Here the CDR3 DNA reads TGTGCCAGTAGTATGCTCTCTGTTTTGACTAGTCCCGAATTCTTC. It yields the protein CASSMLSVLTSPEFF.

V is TRBV6-5 and J is TRBJ2-5; a possible D gene is TRBD2 (6 bases). Per the germline V gene, CDR1 is MNHEY and CDR2 is SVGAGI. The CDR3 runs 14 residues. Trimming removed 0 bases at V and 4 bases at J, with 9 bases between. For the CDR3, the DNA is TGTGCCAGCAGTTACTCTTCCGGGAGAGAGACCCAGTACTTC. It encodes CASSYSSGRETQYF.

The chain carries TRBV7-2 and TRBJ2-7, with 7 bases lining up with TRBD2. CDR1 and CDR2 (germline): SGHTA, FQGNSA. The CDR3 runs 19 residues. V shed 2 bases, J shed 3 bases, and the junction held 19 bases outside the gene matches. Here the CDR3 reads CASSLFYIGGSGVGYEQYF. CDR3 nucleotide sequence: TGTGCCAGCAGCTTATTTTATATTGGCGGGAGTGGAGTGGGCTACGAGCAGTACTTC.

V is TRBV7-9 and J is TRBJ2-2; perhaps TRBD1 as D (6 bases). V dropped 8 bases and J dropped 1 base, with 17 bases sitting between them. This CDR3 spans 16 amino acids. Looked up from germline, CDR1 is SEHNR and CDR2 is FQNEAQ (reference sequence). In nucleotides, the CDR3 is TGTGCCAGCCCAGACGTTGAACAGGGGAACACCGGGGAGCTGTTTTTT. Its translation: CASPDVEQGNTGELFF.

V usage is TRBV12-5 and J usage is TRBJ2-1; D may be TRBD1 (6 bases). V was trimmed by 0 bases and J by 3 bases, leaving 18 bases between them. The CDR3 extends over 18 amino acids. Germline assignment: CDR1 LGHNT and CDR2 FRNRAP. The CDR3 nucleotides are TGTGCTAGTGGTTTGGTACATAACAGGGCAGTCGGCTACAATGAGCAGTTCTTC. Its translation is CASGLVHNRAVGYNEQFF.

Only one count was recorded for this clone. As DNA, the CDR3 is TGTGCCAGCAGTCAAGGACAGCTCTATGGCTACACCTTC. Its protein product is CASSQGQLYGYTF. The chain employs TRBV28 and TRBJ1-2, with D perhaps TRBD1 (6 bases). V lost 5 bases and J 4 bases, leaving 11 bases between the germline ends. The CDR3 consists of 13 residues. In germline, CDR1 is MDHEN, CDR2 SYDVKM.

V gene TRBV30 combines with J gene TRBJ1-3; D might be TRBD1 (5 bases). The CDR3 extends over 17 amino acids. The germline CDR1 and CDR2 sequences are GTSNPN and SVGIG (reference sequence). Trimming removed 5 bases at V and 0 bases at J, with 20 bases between. The CDR3 here is CAWAQGQYSASGNTIYF. For the CDR3, the DNA is TGTGCCTGGGCGCAGGGTCAATACTCTGCCTCTGGAAACACCATATATTTT.

The chain recombines TRBV18 with TRBJ2-7; D gene unclear. This CDR3 region has 14 residues. Germline assignment: CDR1 KGHSH and CDR2 LQKENI. The germline V and J ends were trimmed by 6 bases and 2 bases, with 14 bases remaining between them. This CDR3 is CASSHYRSAYEQYF. The CDR3 DNA reads as TGTGCCAGCTCCCACTACCGATCCGCCTACGAGCAGTACTTC.

The gene calls are TRBV5-4 and TRBJ2-1, with 12 bases fitting TRBD2. Unmatched junction bases numbered 6, after V lost 0 bases and J lost 8 bases. CDR3 size: 16 residues. Germline V gives CDR1 SGHNT, CDR2 YYREEE (reference sequence). CDR3 loop: CASSLEVLAGGYEQFF. CDR3 nucleotides: TGTGCCAGCAGCTTGGAAGTACTAGCGGGAGGCTATGAGCAGTTCTTC.

This clone was seen more than once but under ten times. This sequence joins TRBV18 and TRBJ2-1; TRBD2 matches at 11 bases. The J segment lost 6 bases and the V segment lost 0 bases, leaving 1 base of the junction unmatched. Germline CDR1 reads KGHSH; CDR2 reads LQKENI. The CDR3 runs to 15 residues. The CDR3 DNA is TGTGCCAGCTCACCACCGACTAGCGGGATCAATGAGCAGTTCTTC. Amino acid sequence: CASSPPTSGINEQFF.

The chain joins TRBV4-1 to TRBJ1-3; D remains ambiguous. V was trimmed by 0 bases and J by 0 bases, leaving 12 bases between them. This CDR3 is 17 amino acids long. Germline CDR1 and CDR2: MGHRA and YSYEKL. For the CDR3, the DNA is TGCGCCAGCAGCCAAGAGACCTTCCGGAGCTCTGGAAACACCATATATTTT. Translating gives CASSQETFRSSGNTIYF.

The chain combines TRBV18 with TRBJ2-3, with TRBD1 identical over 10 bases. The CDR3 is 15 amino acids. The junction had 6 bases not matched to a gene; V was cut back by 3 bases and J by 6 bases. Germline V gives CDR1 KGHSH, CDR2 LQKENI. The CDR3 DNA reads as TGTGCCAGCTCACCGTTTGGGACAGGGGAGGATACGCAGTATTTT. As protein: CASSPFGTGEDTQYF.

The V call is TRBV28, the J call TRBJ2-4; D may be TRBD2 (7 bases). The CDR3 length is 15 residues. V was shortened by 6 bases and J by 0 bases, with 12 bases between the two germline ends. Germline V gene data show CDR1 as MDHEN and CDR2 as SYDVKM. CDR3 protein: CASSKGGEAKNIQYF. The DNA of the CDR3 is TGTGCCAGCAGCAAAGGGGGGGAAGCCAAAAACATTCAGTACTTC.